This T cell receptor (beta chain) was recovered during a study of blood T cell repertoires in COVID-19. Study-wide context: Italy, Spain and the United States were the sources of the convalescent and acute COVID-19 samples.

CDR3 size: 12 residues. V shed 1 base and J shed 9 bases, with 7 bases lying between them. Germline assignment: CDR1 MNHEY and CDR2 SVGEGT. The assay was immunoSEQ multiplex PCR, and TCRdb's table has in-frame clones only and misses some. The repertoire includes roughly 99,000 clones, almost 90% of them detected once, and just over 2% sits in the top ten. This sequence joins TRBV6-2 or TRBV6-3 and TRBJ2-1; tentative D call: TRBD2 (5 bases). Sequencing was carried out using peripheral blood. The TCR comes from a man between 45 and 60 years old with COVID-19, enrolled during active disease. The CDR3 loop reads CASSYLAGEQFF. CDR3 DNA sequence: TGTGCCAGCAGTTACTTGGCGGGTGAGCAGTTCTTC.